Listed below are T cell receptor beta chains from one sample, sequenced in a study of lymphopenia after photon versus proton radiotherapy. Generated by immunoSEQ multiplex PCR, the TCRdb table keeps only in-frame clones and is missing some. The sample lists about 15,000 clones; 70% to 90% were seen once. Sequencing was performed on peripheral blood, taken from a patient treated with proton-based radiotherapy. These receptors all stem from a man aged 65 to 85 with pancreatic cancer. The CDR3 runs from the conserved cysteine through the conserved F or W. The order of the fields is V gene, CDR3 length, D gene, J gene, clone size, CDR3 protein, CDR3 DNA. D genes are given only for firm matches. Clone size, where shown, is once, few, many, or a class for clones that have expanded.

TRBV5-1	15	-	TRBJ2-2	-	CASSLAEGGTGELFF	TGCGCCAGCAGCTTGGCCGAGGGCGGAACCGGGGAGCTGTTTTTT
TRBV5-1	14	-	TRBJ1-1	-	CASSLGRENTEAFF	TGCGCCAGCAGCTTGGGAAGAGAGAACACTGAAGCTTTCTTT
TRBV9	17	TRBD2	TRBJ2-3	few	CASSSRLAGMGGDTQYF	TGTGCCAGCAGCTCGCGACTAGCGGGAATGGGGGGGGATACGCAGTATTTT
TRBV2	13	TRBD1	TRBJ2-4	-	CASSGDSRELWYF	TGTGCCAGCAGCGGGGACAGCCGTGAGTTATGGTACTTC
TRBV11-3	15	TRBD1	TRBJ1-1	-	CASSSRDRENTEAFF	TGTGCCAGCAGCTCCCGGGACAGGGAAAACACTGAAGCTTTCTTT
TRBV6-5	15	-	TRBJ1-2	-	CASSYTGASDYGYTF	TGTGCCAGCAGTTACACCGGGGCTTCTGACTATGGCTACACCTTC
TRBV30	14	-	TRBJ1-4	once	CAWTAGATNEKLFF	TGTGCCTGGACGGCGGGAGCAACTAATGAAAAACTGTTTTTT
TRBV18	18	TRBD2	TRBJ2-4	-	CASSPMAGGRLTKNIQYF	TGTGCCAGCTCACCAATGGCGGGAGGCAGACTAACCAAAAACATTCAGTACTTC
TRBV30	16	TRBD2	TRBJ2-1	-	CAWSGLAGGPYNEQFF	TGTGCCTGGAGTGGGTTAGCGGGAGGGCCCTACAATGAGCAGTTCTTC
TRBV4-1	14	-	TRBJ1-1	-	CASSPADGYTEAFF	TGCGCCAGCAGCCCTGCTGACGGATACACTGAAGCTTTCTTT
TRBV19	16	TRBD2	TRBJ2-6	-	CASSNGLAAGANVLTF	TGTGCCAGTAGTAACGGACTAGCGGCTGGGGCCAACGTCCTGACTTTC
TRBV6-6	12	-	TRBJ2-3	-	CASRPGTDTQYF	TGTGCCAGCAGGCCTGGCACAGATACGCAGTATTTT
TRBV19	14	-	TRBJ2-7	-	CASSISEQAYEQYF	TGTGCCAGTAGTATATCAGAACAAGCCTACGAGCAGTACTTC
TRBV2	15	-	TRBJ2-2	-	CASSESTSDTGELFF	TGTGCCAGCAGTGAATCCACCTCCGACACCGGGGAGCTGTTTTTT
TRBV5-6	15	TRBD2	TRBJ2-1	-	CASSLAGGQSNEQFF	TGTGCCAGCAGCCTAGCGGGGGGCCAGAGCAATGAGCAGTTCTTC
TRBV5-6	15	-	TRBJ2-1	-	CASSLGYTGAGEQFF	TGTGCCAGCAGCTTGGGTTATACGGGGGCGGGTGAGCAGTTCTTC
TRBV27	16	-	TRBJ2-5	-	CASSLSVTVIKETQYF	TGTGCCAGCAGTTTATCGGTGACAGTAATTAAAGAGACCCAGTACTTC
TRBV2	12	TRBD1	TRBJ2-7	-	CASRAGGFEQYF	TGTGCCAGCAGAGCAGGGGGCTTCGAGCAGTACTTC
TRBV5-1	17	TRBD2	TRBJ2-7	-	CASSSGTFGLAGYEQYF	TGCGCCAGCAGCTCTGGAACGTTCGGACTAGCAGGCTACGAGCAGTACTTC
TRBV7-3	14	-	TRBJ2-2	-	CASSRTGFTGELFF	TGTGCCAGCAGTAGGACGGGATTCACCGGGGAGCTGTTTTTT
TRBV11-3	15	TRBD2	TRBJ2-1	-	CASSLGGTSVDEQFF	TGTGCCAGCAGCCTGGGTGGGACTAGCGTAGATGAGCAGTTCTTC
TRBV19	13	-	TRBJ2-4	-	CASSPDSKNIQYF	TGTGCCAGTAGTCCAGACAGTAAAAACATTCAGTACTTC
TRBV5-1	18	TRBD2	TRBJ2-1	-	CASSLGLAGSNPYNEQFF	TGCGCCAGCAGCTTGGGACTAGCGGGAAGTAATCCCTACAATGAGCAGTTCTTC
TRBV27	18	TRBD1	TRBJ2-7	-	CASSRTGSVNFMVDEQYF	TGTGCCAGCTCCCGGACAGGGAGTGTGAATTTTATGGTGGACGAGCAGTACTTC
TRBV18	11	-	TRBJ1-1	-	CASSPGEEAFF	TGTGCCAGCTCACCAGGGGAAGAAGCTTTCTTT
TRBV6-5	14	TRBD1	TRBJ1-5	-	CASRSTGGNQPQHF	TGTGCCAGCAGATCTACAGGGGGCAATCAGCCCCAGCATTTT
TRBV7-6	13	-	TRBJ2-3	-	CASSRLIRDTQYF	TGTGCCAGCAGCCGTCTGATTAGAGATACGCAGTATTTT
TRBV6-1	12	-	TRBJ2-3	-	CASSEERDTQYF	TGTGCCAGCAGTGAAGAGAGAGATACGCAGTATTTT
TRBV14	18	-	TRBJ2-1	once	CASSQDRRPTNAGDEQFF	TGTGCCAGCAGCCAAGACCGCCGTCCGACAAACGCCGGGGATGAGCAGTTCTTC
TRBV5-1	15	TRBD1	TRBJ1-2	-	CASSLEPQGARGYTF	TGCGCCAGCAGCTTGGAACCGCAGGGGGCGCGAGGCTACACCTTC
TRBV25-1	15	TRBD1	TRBJ2-4	-	CASRGTDLAKNIQYF	TGTGCCAGCAGGGGGACAGATCTAGCCAAAAACATTCAGTACTTC
TRBV10-2	15	TRBD2	TRBJ2-7	-	CASSDPRGGRYEQYF	TGCGCCAGCAGTGACCCTCGGGGGGGCCGCTACGAGCAGTACTTC
TRBV4-1	15	-	TRBJ1-1	-	CASSQEHDRPRSAFF	TGCGCCAGCAGCCAAGAACACGACAGACCCCGGTCAGCTTTCTTT
TRBV11-3	15	TRBD1	TRBJ1-1	-	CASSLRQGVDTEAFF	TGTGCCAGCAGCTTACGACAGGGGGTCGACACTGAAGCTTTCTTT
TRBV7-3	14	-	TRBJ2-7	-	CASSLDSFSYEQYF	TGTGCCAGCAGCTTAGACAGCTTCTCCTACGAGCAGTACTTC
TRBV5-1	16	-	TRBJ1-2	-	CASSLGERIQRSGYTF	TGCGCCAGCAGCTTGGGTGAGAGAATTCAAAGGTCTGGCTACACCTTC
TRBV27	14	-	TRBJ2-2	-	CASTYVHPSGELFF	TGTGCCAGCACCTACGTACATCCTAGCGGGGAGCTGTTTTTT
TRBV19	13	TRBD1	TRBJ1-4	-	CASMGTVNEKLFF	TGTGCCAGTATGGGGACAGTTAATGAAAAACTGTTTTTT
TRBV5-6	17	TRBD1	TRBJ2-7	once	CASSSSFRGLGSYEQYF	TGTGCCAGCAGCTCCTCCTTCAGGGGGCTTGGGTCCTACGAGCAGTACTTC
TRBV5-1	14	-	TRBJ1-2	few	CASSLGTGPLGYTF	TGCGCCAGCAGCCTAGGAACAGGGCCCCTCGGCTACACCTTC
TRBV6-9	15	-	TRBJ2-7	-	CASSYDFRGHYEQYF	TGTGCCAGCAGTTACGACTTCCGGGGGCACTACGAGCAGTACTTC
TRBV2	14	TRBD1	TRBJ2-5	-	CASKGQGILETQYF	TGTGCCAGCAAGGGACAGGGCATCCTCGAGACCCAGTACTTC
TRBV7-9	15	-	TRBJ1-1	-	CASSSLQNWNTEAFF	TGTGCCAGCAGCTCCCTTCAAAACTGGAACACTGAAGCTTTCTTT
TRBV6-6	15	-	TRBJ1-4	-	CASSGVGGEGEKLFF	TGTGCCAGCAGCGGAGTGGGGGGCGAAGGGGAAAAACTGTTTTTT
TRBV18	14	TRBD1	TRBJ1-5	-	CASSPGQTNQPQHF	TGTGCCAGCTCCCCGGGACAGACAAATCAGCCCCAGCATTTT
TRBV5-6	14	-	TRBJ1-2	-	CASSLGFANYGYTF	TGTGCCAGCAGCTTGGGATTCGCCAACTATGGCTACACCTTC
TRBV2	13	-	TRBJ2-3	-	CASRIRGTDTQYF	TGTGCCAGCAGGATAAGGGGGACAGATACGCAGTATTTT
TRBV9	14	-	TRBJ2-3	-	CASSVFPGTDTQYF	TGTGCCAGCAGCGTATTCCCAGGCACAGATACGCAGTATTTT
TRBV18	14	-	TRBJ2-7	-	CASSPQTSPYEQYF	TGTGCCAGCTCACCCCAGACTAGTCCCTACGAGCAGTACTTC
TRBV10-3	11	-	TRBJ2-5	-	CAIRDTATQYF	TGTGCCATCAGGGATACAGCGACCCAGTACTTC